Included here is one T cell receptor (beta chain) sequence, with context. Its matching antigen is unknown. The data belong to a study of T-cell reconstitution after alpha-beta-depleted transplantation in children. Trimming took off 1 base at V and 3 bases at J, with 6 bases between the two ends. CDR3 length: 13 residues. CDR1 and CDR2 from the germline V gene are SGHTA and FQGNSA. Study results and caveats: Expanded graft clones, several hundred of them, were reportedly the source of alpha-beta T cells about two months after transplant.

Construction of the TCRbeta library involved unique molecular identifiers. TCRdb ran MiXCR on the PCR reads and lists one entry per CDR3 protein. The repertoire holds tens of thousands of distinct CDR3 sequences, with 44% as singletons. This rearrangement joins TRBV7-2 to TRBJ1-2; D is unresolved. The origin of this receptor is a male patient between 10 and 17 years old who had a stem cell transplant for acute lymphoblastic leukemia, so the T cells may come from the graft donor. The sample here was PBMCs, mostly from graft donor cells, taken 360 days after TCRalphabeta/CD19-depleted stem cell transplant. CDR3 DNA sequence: TGTGCCAGCAGCTTAGACACATACTATGGCTACACCTTC. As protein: CASSLDTYYGYTF.